Each of the 4 T cell receptor beta chains below was sequenced from the same sample in a study of identical twins. Via MiXCR, TCRdb re-called the 5' RACE reads, giving one row per CDR3 protein. This sample has about 470,000 distinct CDR3 sequences, with less than 25% found just once. This same sample was also taken into another study, of T cells expressing NK-cell markers.

Sequencing was done on a sample of CD4+ T cells sorted from blood. All receptors derive from a woman younger than 30 in good health.

V gene TRBV5-1 combines with J gene TRBJ2-1, with a possible D match to TRBD2 (5 bases). In germline, CDR1 is SGHRS, CDR2 YFSETQ. V was pared by 4 bases and J by 6 bases, with 11 bases between. This CDR3 is built from 13 residues. CDR3 sequence: CASSTGLGNEQFF. In DNA, the CDR3 is TGCGCCAGCAGCACGGGATTGGGCAATGAGCAGTTCTTC.

This chain connects TRBV20-1 to TRBJ2-3, with D uncertain. With 0 bases removed from V and 6 bases from J, the gap between germline ends came to 13 bases. This CDR3 is built from 14 residues. CDR1 DFQATT and CDR2 SNEGSKA come from the germline V gene (reference sequence). CDR3 amino acids: CSAREDANPDTQYF. Here the CDR3 DNA reads TGCAGTGCTAGAGAGGACGCCAACCCCGATACGCAGTATTTT.

J is TRBJ1-6 and V is TRBV10-3, with no clear D. Trimming removed 4 bases at V and 6 bases at J, with 13 bases between. Germline CDR1 ENHRY, CDR2 SYGVKD. The CDR3 length is 15 residues. CDR3 nucleotides: TGTGCCATCAGTGGCCCCGGGGTGTCTAATTCACCCCTCCACTTT. It specifies CAISGPGVSNSPLHF.

The chain joins TRBV4-1 to TRBJ1-2, with D hard to call. The CDR3 extends over 14 amino acids. From germline, CDR1 is MGHRA and CDR2 YSYEKL. Trimming removed 2 bases at V and 6 bases at J, with 13 bases between. DNA of the CDR3: TGCGCCAGCAGCCAAAGGCAGGATATAGATGGCTACACCTTC. This encodes CASSQRQDIDGYTF.